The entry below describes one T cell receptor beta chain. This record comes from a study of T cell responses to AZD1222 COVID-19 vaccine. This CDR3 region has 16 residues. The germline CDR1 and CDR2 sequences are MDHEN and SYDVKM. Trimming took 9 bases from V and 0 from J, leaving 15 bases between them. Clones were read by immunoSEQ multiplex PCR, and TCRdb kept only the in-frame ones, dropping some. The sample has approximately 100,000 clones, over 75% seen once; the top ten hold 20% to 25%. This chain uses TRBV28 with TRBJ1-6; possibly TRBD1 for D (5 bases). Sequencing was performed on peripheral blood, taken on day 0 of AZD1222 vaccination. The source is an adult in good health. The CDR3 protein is CASKRGGSSYNSPLHF. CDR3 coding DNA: TGTGCCAGTAAGAGGGGAGGGTCCTCCTATAATTCACCCCTCCACTTT.